This entry features one TCR beta chain sequence. What it binds is unknown. PCR used 60 Vbeta primers and 13 Jbeta primers. The table came from immunoSEQ multiplex PCR; TCRdb's copy has only in-frame clones and leaves some out. This repertoire includes 200,000 or so clones. This sample is drawn from a study of cytomegalovirus exposure and HLA in healthy donors. Study at large: There were a few hundred genotyped donors. Of these, 81% fell in the genetic ancestry cluster associated with self-reported Caucasian donors. The study, taken as a whole, reports: Using a false discovery rate of 0.05, a later analysis showed that some 16,000 TCR beta sequences were associated with HLA alleles. Researchers catalogued about 150 TCR beta chains as cytomegalovirus-associated.

The CDR3 is 14 amino acids. Trimming shortened V by 1 base and J by 4 bases, and 13 bases separated the two germline ends. CDR1 GTSNPN and CDR2 SVGIG come from the germline V gene (reference sequence). Donors consisted of healthy bone marrow donors. The specimen was PBMCs. The sequence derives from a boy aged 5-17 years in good health and CMV-seronegative. The chain combines TRBV30 with TRBJ2-5; possible D gene TRBD2, 5 bases. The CDR3 here is CAWSGGSTRETQYF. CDR3 sequence (DNA): TGTGCCTGGAGTGGAGGGTCAACACGAGAGACCCAGTACTTC. Full variable domain (remainder filled in from reference TRBV30 and TRBJ2-5): SQTIHQWPATLVQPVGSPLSLECTVEGTSNPNLYWYRQAAGRGLQLLFYSVGIGQISSEVPQNLSASRPQDRQFILSSKKLLLSDSGFYLCAWSGGSTRETQYFGPGTRLLVL.